The 18 T cell receptor beta chains below come from one sample, sequenced in a study of blood T cells in healthy people across ages. Primers used in a second PCR of about 7 to 11 cycles were a sample-barcoded 5' primer and a J-beta primer mix. TCRdb processed the 5' RACE reads anew with MiXCR; each CDR3 protein has one entry. This sample has about 1.8 million distinct CDR3 sequences, with approximately 50% found just once. Material for sequencing was blood. The origin of the receptors is a woman aged 40-49 years in good health.

The rearrangement links TRBV7-2 to TRBJ2-3; the D is unclear. The germline CDR1 and CDR2 sequences are SGHTA and FQGNSA. Trimming pared 5 bases from V and 1 base from J, leaving 7 bases between. CDR3 length equals 13 residues. CDR3 in amino acids: CASSMDGTDTQYF. CDR3 in DNA: TGTGCCAGCAGCATGGACGGCACAGATACGCAGTATTTT.

This clonotype was seen a single time. The chain recombines TRBV6-2 or TRBV6-3 with TRBJ1-2; D unresolved. This CDR3 has 15 residues. Per germline, CDR1 MNHEY and CDR2 SVGEGT. V was pared by 0 bases and J by 4 bases, with 12 bases between. The CDR3 DNA sequence: TGTGCCAGCAGTTACTCAGGGCAGTACTTCTATGGCTACACCTTC. Encoded protein: CASSYSGQYFYGYTF.

The chain couples TRBV6-2 or TRBV6-3 to TRBJ2-3; D is perhaps TRBD2 (5 bases). The germline V gene encodes CDR1 MNHEY and CDR2 SVGEGT. The CDR3 has 15 residues. The V gene lost 2 bases and the J gene lost 4 bases, with 13 bases spanning the gap. The CDR3 reads CASSYGLAVADTQYF. The DNA for the CDR3 is TGTGCCAGCAGTTACGGGCTAGCAGTCGCAGATACGCAGTATTTT.

This clonotype was counted between two and nine times. V is TRBV3-1 and J is TRBJ1-1; D is undetermined. The CDR3 contains 14 residues. CDR1 is LGHDT, CDR2 YNNKEL, per germline (reference sequence). Trimming took 1 base from V and 3 from J, leaving 9 bases between them. This CDR3 reads CASSQVSDHTEAFF. The CDR3 nucleotides are TGTGCCAGCAGCCAAGTTTCCGACCACACTGAAGCTTTCTTT.

J is TRBJ2-3 and V is TRBV6-5, with 8 bases that match TRBD2. The V and J ends lost 8 bases and 3 bases, in that order; junction bases with no gene match: 10. Germline V lookup: CDR1 MNHEY, CDR2 SVGAGI. This CDR3 contains 15 residues. The CDR3 loop reads CASGIRGGSTDTQYF. The CDR3 DNA reads as TGTGCCAGCGGAATTCGGGGGGGCAGTACAGATACGCAGTATTTT.

This chain joins TRBV12-3 or TRBV12-4 and TRBJ1-1; a possible D gene is TRBD1 (6 bases). The CDR3 is made up of 17 amino acids. The V end was cut by 7 bases, the J end by 0 bases, with 21 bases between. CDR3 residues: CASTRSRGQGMNTEAFF. Here the CDR3 DNA reads TGTGCCAGCACCAGATCCCGGGGGCAAGGGATGAACACTGAAGCTTTCTTT.

This clonotype was counted only a few times. The chain has TRBV29-1 and TRBJ2-5; 7 nucleotides agree with TRBD1. The J call is uncertain, as TRBJ2-7 better fits the DNA end. This CDR3 has 12 amino acids. Germline loops: CDR1 SQVTM, CDR2 ANQGSEA. This chain's CDR3 is CSVKGALAEQYF. The CDR3 coding sequence is TGCAGCGTGAAGGGGGCCCTCGCCGAGCAGTACTTC.

About this clonotype: At one end the junction does not follow the germline gene, possibly because of a read error. The genes are TRBV29-1 and TRBJ1-2; TRBD1 agrees at 12 bases. The CDR3 extends over 13 amino acids. CDR1 SQVTM and CDR2 ANQGSEA come from the germline V gene. CDR3 sequence (DNA): TGCGGCGTTGTTGGGGACAGGGGGCTTGGCTACACCTTC. Translated: CGVVGDRGLGYTF.

Worth noting for this clonotype: A junction end diverges from the germline sequence, so it may reflect a read error. The chain uses TRBV6-6 and TRBJ2-3, with D maybe TRBD2 (5 bases). The CDR3 sequence is 17 residues long. Germline values: CDR1 MNHNY, CDR2 SVGAGI (reference sequence). The CDR3 protein is CASSYSPSSGPGDTRYF. In DNA, the CDR3 is TGTGCCAGCAGTTACTCACCCTCCAGCGGTCCTGGTGATACGCGGTATTTT.

The genes are TRBV5-1 and TRBJ2-5; 8 bases fit TRBD1. The CDR3 runs to 16 residues. The trim removed 1 base at V and 1 base at J, leaving 6 bases unmatched. Germline V gene sequence: CDR1 SGHRS, CDR2 YFSETQ. The CDR3 region has the DNA TGCGCCAGCAGCTTGATCGGGACAGGCTCCCAAGAGACCCAGTACTTC. Its protein product is CASSLIGTGSQETQYF.

This rearrangement joins TRBV20-1 to TRBJ2-1, with 8 bases lining up with TRBD1. This CDR3 has 14 amino acids. The V and J ends lost 5 bases and 8 bases, in that order; junction bases with no gene match: 11. In germline, CDR1 is DFQATT, CDR2 SNEGSKA (reference sequence). Written as DNA, the CDR3 is TGCAGTGCTGTAACAGGGGGTCCGGTGGATGAGCAGTTCTTC. This codes for CSAVTGGPVDEQFF.

The rearrangement uses TRBV12-3 or TRBV12-4 and TRBJ1-4; D is perhaps TRBD1 (6 bases). CDR3 length: 14 amino acids. The V gene lost 3 bases and the J gene lost 14 bases, with 19 bases spanning the gap. CDR3 sequence (DNA): TGTGCCAGCAGTTTCGGACAGCCGAGAAGTCTGCTGTTTTTT. It yields the protein CASSFGQPRSLLFF.

This clonotype came up a few times. V and J are TRBV7-2 and TRBJ2-1; D gene ambiguous. This CDR3 region has 17 residues. Germline CDR1 SGHTA, CDR2 FQGNSA. Trimming left V 5 bases short and J 0 bases short, with 17 bases between. The CDR3 sequence is CASSHSIGLFSYNEQFF. In DNA form, the CDR3 reads TGTGCCAGCAGCCATTCGATAGGGCTATTCTCCTACAATGAGCAGTTCTTC.

This clonotype has more than one count but fewer than ten. The rearrangement uses TRBV27 and TRBJ2-5; TRBD1 matches 9 bases. With V trimmed by 1 base and J by 5 bases, 8 bases remained unmatched. Germline-derived CDR1 and CDR2 are MNHEY and SMNVEV (reference sequence). This CDR3 spans 16 amino acids. CDR3 nucleotide sequence: TGTGCCAGCAGTTTATTCAACAGGGGGCGGGTCGAGACCCAGTACTTC. Protein product: CASSLFNRGRVETQYF.

This clonotype was found a few times. CDR3 region: CASSFLPGGAGTDTQYF. The CDR3 DNA reads as TGTGCCAGCAGCTTCCTCCCGGGGGGGGCGGGCACAGATACGCAGTATTTT. The chain links TRBV7-2 to TRBJ2-3; 8 positions agree with TRBD2. The germline gives CDR1 SGHTA, CDR2 FQGNSA. Trimming at V came to 3 bases and at J to 1 base, leaving 9 bases not matched to a gene. The CDR3 extends over 17 amino acids. The full variable domain, with the rest looked up from reference TRBV7-2 and TRBJ2-3, is GAGVSQSPSNKVTEKGKDVELRCDPISGHTALYWYRQSLGQGLEFLIYFQGNSAPDKSGLPSDRFSAERTGGSVSTLTIQRTQQEDSAVYLCASSFLPGGAGTDTQYFGPGTRLTVL.

The rearrangement uses TRBV28 and TRBJ2-3; 9 nucleotides match TRBD1. The CDR3 covers 18 residues. The germline CDR1 and CDR2 sequences are MDHEN and SYDVKM. Unmatched junction bases numbered 14, after V lost 3 bases and J lost 4 bases. CDR3 amino acids: CASSFGGTGRELSDTQYF. The CDR3 coding sequence is TGTGCCAGCAGTTTTGGAGGGACAGGGCGGGAACTTTCAGATACGCAGTATTTT.

Concerning this clonotype: Relative to the germline gene, one junction end is altered; a read error may explain this. The chain combines TRBV9 with TRBJ2-3, with TRBD2 identical over 7 bases. Germline CDR1 reads SGDLS; CDR2 reads YYNGEE. The CDR3 consists of 14 residues. The CDR3 loop reads CAGSVGGGTDTQYF. In nucleotides, the CDR3 is TGTGCCGGCAGCGTAGGCGGGGGAACAGATACGCAGTATTTT.

The gene calls are TRBV5-1 and TRBJ1-2; D unclear. This CDR3 has 14 residues. Germline V gene sequence: CDR1 SGHRS, CDR2 YFSETQ. Deletions cut 4 bases from V and 3 bases from J, with 13 bases between. In DNA, the CDR3 is TGCGCCAGCAGCACCGCTCGGCTAGACTATGGCTACACCTTC. Translation: CASSTARLDYGYTF.